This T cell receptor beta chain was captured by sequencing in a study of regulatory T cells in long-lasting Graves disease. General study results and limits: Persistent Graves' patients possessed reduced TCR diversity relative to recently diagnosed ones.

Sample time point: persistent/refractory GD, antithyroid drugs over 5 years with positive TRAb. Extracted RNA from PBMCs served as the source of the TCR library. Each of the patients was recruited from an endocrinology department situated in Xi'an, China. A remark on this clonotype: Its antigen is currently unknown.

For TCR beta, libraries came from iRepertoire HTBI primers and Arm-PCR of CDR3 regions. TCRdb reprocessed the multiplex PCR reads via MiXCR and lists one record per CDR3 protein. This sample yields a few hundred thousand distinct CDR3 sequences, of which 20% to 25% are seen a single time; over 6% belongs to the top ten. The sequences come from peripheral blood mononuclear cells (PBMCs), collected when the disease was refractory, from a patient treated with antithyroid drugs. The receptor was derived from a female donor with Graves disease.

This chain's CDR3 is CASRPAAFGSYTF. CDR3 coding DNA: TGTGCCAGCAGGCCTGCAGCCTTTGGGAGCTACACCTTC. V is TRBV12-3 or TRBV12-4 and J is TRBJ1-2; D not resolved. This CDR3 spans 13 amino acids. Trimming shortened V by 6 bases and J by 9 bases, and 17 bases separated the two germline ends.